This passage covers 6 T cell receptor beta chains from one sample sequenced in a study of OX40 agonist ivuxolimab in advanced cancers. Sequencing was performed with immunoSEQ multiplex PCR; in TCRdb, only in-frame clones are kept and a portion is missing. This table has 80,000 to 100,000 clones, approximately 91% appearing once. The source was CD4+ or CD8+ T cells sorted from blood, collected in a trial of the OX40 agonist ivuxolimab. Receptor source: an adult with an advanced solid tumor such as melanoma, head and neck, liver or kidney cancer.

The chain links TRBV6-1 to TRBJ2-7; possible D gene TRBD1, 5 bases. The CDR3 extends over 13 amino acids. Germline V gives CDR1 MNHNS, CDR2 SASEGT. V was clipped by 8 bases and J by 7 bases, with 18 bases between them. CDR3 in amino acids: CASRRQSVGEQYF. DNA of the CDR3: TGTGCCAGCCGGAGACAGTCGGTGGGGGAGCAGTACTTC.

This clone occurred a few times. J is TRBJ2-5 and V is TRBV19, with no clear D. The V end was cut by 3 bases, the J end by 3 bases, with 5 bases between. This CDR3 comprises 12 residues. Germline V lookup: CDR1 LNHDA, CDR2 SQIVND (reference sequence). Written as DNA, the CDR3 is TGTGCCAGTAGTATGAGGAAAGAGACCCAGTACTTC. Amino acids: CASSMRKETQYF. The full variable domain, completed using reference TRBV19 and TRBJ2-5, is DGGITQSPKYLFRKEGQNVTLSCEQNLNHDAMYWYRQDPGQGLRLIYYSQIVNDFQKGDIAEGYSVSREKKESFPLTVTSAQKNPTAFYLCASSMRKETQYFGPGTRLLVL.

This sequence joins TRBV7-6 and TRBJ2-5; 7 bases agree with TRBD2. Germline CDR1 reads SGHVS; CDR2 reads FNYEAQ. The CDR3 sequence is 13 residues long. V gave up 7 bases and J gave up 2 bases; unmatched junction bases: 4. The CDR3 spells CASTQAGQETQYF. The CDR3 DNA reads as TGTGCCAGCACCCAAGCGGGGCAAGAGACCCAGTACTTC.

The chain joins TRBV7-2 to TRBJ2-4; possible D gene TRBD2, 5 bases. Germline V gives CDR1 SGHTA, CDR2 FQGNSA. Trimming took 5 bases from V and 0 from J, leaving 11 bases between them. The CDR3 is made up of 15 amino acids. CDR3 bases: TGTGCCAGCAGCCAAAGAGGGCTAGCCAAAAACATTCAGTACTTC. Encoded protein: CASSQRGLAKNIQYF.

This rearrangement joins TRBV7-6 to TRBJ2-2; TRBD1 matches 9 bases. The V and J ends lost 4 bases and 5 bases, in that order; junction bases with no gene match: 5. The CDR3 sequence is 15 residues long. Germline loops: CDR1 SGHVS, CDR2 FNYEAQ. CDR3 bases: TGTGCCAGCAGCTCCGGGACAGGGCCTACCGGGGAGCTGTTTTTT. Translated: CASSSGTGPTGELFF.

J is TRBJ2-7 and V is TRBV7-8; 10 bases are a match to TRBD2. Germline V gene lookup returns CDR1 SGHVS and CDR2 FQNEAQ. The trim removed 1 base at V and 0 bases at J, leaving 0 bases unmatched. This CDR3 contains 15 residues. The chain's CDR3 is CASSLGTSGSYEQYF. Here the CDR3 DNA reads TGTGCCAGCAGCTTAGGGACTAGCGGCTCCTACGAGCAGTACTTC.